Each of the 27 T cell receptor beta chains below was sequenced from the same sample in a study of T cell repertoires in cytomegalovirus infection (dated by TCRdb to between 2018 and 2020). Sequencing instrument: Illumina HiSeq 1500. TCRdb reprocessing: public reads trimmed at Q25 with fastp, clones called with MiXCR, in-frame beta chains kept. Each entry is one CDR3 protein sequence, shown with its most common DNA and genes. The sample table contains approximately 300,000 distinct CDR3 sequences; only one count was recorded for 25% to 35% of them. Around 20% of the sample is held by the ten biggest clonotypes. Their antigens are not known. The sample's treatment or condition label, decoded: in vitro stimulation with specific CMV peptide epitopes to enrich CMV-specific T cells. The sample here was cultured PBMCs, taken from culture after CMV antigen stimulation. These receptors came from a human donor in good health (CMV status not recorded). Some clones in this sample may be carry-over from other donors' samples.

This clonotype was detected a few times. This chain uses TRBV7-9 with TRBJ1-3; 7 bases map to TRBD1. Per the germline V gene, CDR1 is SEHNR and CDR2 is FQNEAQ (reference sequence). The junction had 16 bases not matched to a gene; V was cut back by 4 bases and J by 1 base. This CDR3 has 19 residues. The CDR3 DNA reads TGTGCCAGCAGCTCCCGACAGGGCGCACCAGCTGGGTCTGGAAACACCATATATTTT. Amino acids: CASSSRQGAPAGSGNTIYF.

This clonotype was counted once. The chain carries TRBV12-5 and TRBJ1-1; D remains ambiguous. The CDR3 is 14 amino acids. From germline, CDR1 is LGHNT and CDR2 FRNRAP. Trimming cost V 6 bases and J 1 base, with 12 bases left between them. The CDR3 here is CASGLQAGNTEAFF. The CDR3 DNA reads TGTGCTAGTGGCCTTCAGGCGGGGAACACTGAAGCTTTCTTT.

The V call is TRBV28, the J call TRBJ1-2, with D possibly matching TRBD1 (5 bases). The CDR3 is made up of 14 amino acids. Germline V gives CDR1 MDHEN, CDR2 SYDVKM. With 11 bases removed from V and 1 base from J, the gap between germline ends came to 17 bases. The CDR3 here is CALRGSGVNYGYTF. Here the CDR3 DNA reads TGTGCCCTAAGGGGTTCCGGGGTTAACTATGGCTACACCTTC.

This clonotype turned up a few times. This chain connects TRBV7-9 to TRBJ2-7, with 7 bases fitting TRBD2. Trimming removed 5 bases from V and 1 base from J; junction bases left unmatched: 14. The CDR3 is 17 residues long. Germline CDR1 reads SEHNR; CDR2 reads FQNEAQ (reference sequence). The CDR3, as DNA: TGTGCCAGCAGCCAGACACAAGGCGGGGGTGATTCCTACGAGCAGTACTTC. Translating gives CASSQTQGGGDSYEQYF.

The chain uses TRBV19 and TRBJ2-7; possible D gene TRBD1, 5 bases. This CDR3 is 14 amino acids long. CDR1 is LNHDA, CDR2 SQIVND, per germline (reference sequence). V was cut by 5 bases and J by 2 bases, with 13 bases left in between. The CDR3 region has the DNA TGTGCCAGTAGTTCAAACAGGAATACCTACGAGCAGTACTTC. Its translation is CASSSNRNTYEQYF.

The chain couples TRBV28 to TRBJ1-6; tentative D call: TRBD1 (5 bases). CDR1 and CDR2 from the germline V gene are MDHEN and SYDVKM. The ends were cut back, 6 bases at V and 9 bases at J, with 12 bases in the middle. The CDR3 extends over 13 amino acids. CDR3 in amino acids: CASRGPSGSPLHF. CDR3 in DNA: TGTGCCAGCAGGGGGCCTAGCGGTTCACCCCTCCACTTT.

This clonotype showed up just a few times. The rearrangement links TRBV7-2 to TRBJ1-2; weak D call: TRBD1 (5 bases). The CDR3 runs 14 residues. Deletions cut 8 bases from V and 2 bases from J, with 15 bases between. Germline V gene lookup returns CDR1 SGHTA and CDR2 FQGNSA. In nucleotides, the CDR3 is TGTGCCAGCGGGGCCAGTGGATTAAACTATGGCTACACCTTC. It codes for CASGASGLNYGYTF.

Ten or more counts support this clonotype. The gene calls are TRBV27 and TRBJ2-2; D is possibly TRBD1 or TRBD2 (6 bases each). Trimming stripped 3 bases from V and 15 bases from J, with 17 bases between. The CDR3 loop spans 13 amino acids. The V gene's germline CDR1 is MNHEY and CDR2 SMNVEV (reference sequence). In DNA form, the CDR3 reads TGTGCCAGCAGTTTCCGGGGGCCGGCAAAGGTGTTTTTT. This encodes CASSFRGPAKVFF.

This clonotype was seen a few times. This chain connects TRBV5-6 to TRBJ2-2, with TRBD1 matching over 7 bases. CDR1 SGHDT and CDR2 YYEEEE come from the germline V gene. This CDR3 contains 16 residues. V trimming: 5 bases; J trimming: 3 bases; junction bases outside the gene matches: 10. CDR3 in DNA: TGTGCCAGCAGTTTGAGTCCCGGGACAGACACCGGGGAGCTGTTTTTT. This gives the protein CASSLSPGTDTGELFF.

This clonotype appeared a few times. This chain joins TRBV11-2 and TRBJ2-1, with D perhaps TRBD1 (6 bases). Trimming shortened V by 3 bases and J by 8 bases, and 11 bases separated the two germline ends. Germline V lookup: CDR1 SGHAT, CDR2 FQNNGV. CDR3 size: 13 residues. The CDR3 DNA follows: TGTGCCAGCAGCTTTAGCAGGGGCGATGAGCAGTTCTTC. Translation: CASSFSRGDEQFF.

Here the CDR3 DNA reads TGTGCCAGCAGTTACTCGACGGCTAGCTCTGGAAACACCATATATTTT. It yields the protein CASSYSTASSGNTIYF. This sequence joins TRBV6-5 and TRBJ1-3; D not resolved. This CDR3 contains 16 residues. Trimming left V 0 bases short and J 0 bases short, with 9 bases between. Per the germline V gene, CDR1 is MNHEY and CDR2 is SVGAGI.

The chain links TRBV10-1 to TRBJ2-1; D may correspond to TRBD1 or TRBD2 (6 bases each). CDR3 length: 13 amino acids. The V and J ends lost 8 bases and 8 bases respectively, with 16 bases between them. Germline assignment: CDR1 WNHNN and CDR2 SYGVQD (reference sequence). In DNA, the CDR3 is TGCGCCAGCTCTCCTGGGGGGCGTCATGAGCAGTTCTTC. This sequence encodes CASSPGGRHEQFF.

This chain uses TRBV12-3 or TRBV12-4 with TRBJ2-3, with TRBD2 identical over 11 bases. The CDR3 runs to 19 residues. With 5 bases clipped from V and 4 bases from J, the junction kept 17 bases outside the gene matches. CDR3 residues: CASSAGTSGPPGWADTQYF. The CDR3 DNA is TGTGCCAGCAGTGCCGGGACTAGCGGACCACCGGGTTGGGCAGATACGCAGTATTTT.

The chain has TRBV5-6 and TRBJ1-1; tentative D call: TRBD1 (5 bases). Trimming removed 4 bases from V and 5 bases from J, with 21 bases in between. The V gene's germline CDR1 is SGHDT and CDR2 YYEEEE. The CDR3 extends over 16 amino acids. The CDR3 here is CASSPFGGSGGTEAFF. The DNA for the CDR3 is TGTGCCAGCAGCCCGTTTGGAGGGTCCGGGGGAACTGAAGCTTTCTTT.

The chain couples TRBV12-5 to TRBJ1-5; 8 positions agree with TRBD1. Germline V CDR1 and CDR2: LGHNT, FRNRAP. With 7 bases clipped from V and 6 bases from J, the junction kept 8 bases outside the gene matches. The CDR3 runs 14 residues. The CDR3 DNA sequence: TGTGCTAGTGTCACATCAGGGGGCGGTCAGCCCCAGCATTTT. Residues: CASVTSGGGQPQHF.

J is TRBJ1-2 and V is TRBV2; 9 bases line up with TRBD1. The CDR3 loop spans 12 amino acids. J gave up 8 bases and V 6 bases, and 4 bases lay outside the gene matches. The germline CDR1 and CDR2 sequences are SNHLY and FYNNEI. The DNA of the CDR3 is TGTGCCAGCAGGGAGGACAGGGGCGGCTACACCTTC. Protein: CASREDRGGYTF.

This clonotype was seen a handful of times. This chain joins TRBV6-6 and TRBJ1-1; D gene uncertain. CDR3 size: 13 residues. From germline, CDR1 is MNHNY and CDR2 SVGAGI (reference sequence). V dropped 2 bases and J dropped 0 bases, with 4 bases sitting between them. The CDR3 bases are TGTGCCAGCAGTTACAGAGTGAACACTGAAGCTTTCTTT. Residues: CASSYRVNTEAFF.

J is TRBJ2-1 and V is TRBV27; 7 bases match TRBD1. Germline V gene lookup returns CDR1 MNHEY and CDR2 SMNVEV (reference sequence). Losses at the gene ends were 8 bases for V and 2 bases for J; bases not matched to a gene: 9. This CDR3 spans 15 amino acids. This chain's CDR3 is CASQLPGTAYNEQFF. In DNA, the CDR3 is TGTGCCAGCCAACTACCAGGGACAGCCTACAATGAGCAGTTCTTC.

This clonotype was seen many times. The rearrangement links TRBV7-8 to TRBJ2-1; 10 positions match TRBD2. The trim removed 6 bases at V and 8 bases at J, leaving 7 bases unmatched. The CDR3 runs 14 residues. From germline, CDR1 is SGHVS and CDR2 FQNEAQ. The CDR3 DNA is TGTGCCAGCAGACCCGGGACTAGCGTAGATGAGCAGTTCTTC. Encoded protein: CASRPGTSVDEQFF.

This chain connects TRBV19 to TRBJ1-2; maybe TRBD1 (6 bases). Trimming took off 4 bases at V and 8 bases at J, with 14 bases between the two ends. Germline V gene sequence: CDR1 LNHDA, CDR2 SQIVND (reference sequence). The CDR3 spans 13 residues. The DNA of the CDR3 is TGTGCCAGTAGTACCGAACAGGGACTCGGCTACACCTTC. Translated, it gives CASSTEQGLGYTF.

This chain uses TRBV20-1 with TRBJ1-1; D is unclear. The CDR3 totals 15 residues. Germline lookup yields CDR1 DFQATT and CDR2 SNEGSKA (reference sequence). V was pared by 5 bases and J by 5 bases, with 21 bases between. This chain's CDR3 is CSAGSVVPEWTEAFF. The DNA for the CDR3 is TGCAGTGCTGGATCTGTGGTACCGGAGTGGACTGAAGCTTTCTTT.

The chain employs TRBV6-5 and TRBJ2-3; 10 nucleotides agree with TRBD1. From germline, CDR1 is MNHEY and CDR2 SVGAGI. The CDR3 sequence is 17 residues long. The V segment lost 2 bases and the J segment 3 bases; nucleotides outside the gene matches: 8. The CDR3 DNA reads TGTGCCAGCAGTTACCTCCGGACAGGGGGTGCTACAGATACGCAGTATTTT. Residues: CASSYLRTGGATDTQYF.

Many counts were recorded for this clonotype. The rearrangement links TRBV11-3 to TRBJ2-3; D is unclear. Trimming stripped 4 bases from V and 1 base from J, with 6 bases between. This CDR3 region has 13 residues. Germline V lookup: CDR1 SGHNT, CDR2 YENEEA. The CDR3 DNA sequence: TGTGCCAGCAGCTCCCGAGGCACAGATACGCAGTATTTT. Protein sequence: CASSSRGTDTQYF.

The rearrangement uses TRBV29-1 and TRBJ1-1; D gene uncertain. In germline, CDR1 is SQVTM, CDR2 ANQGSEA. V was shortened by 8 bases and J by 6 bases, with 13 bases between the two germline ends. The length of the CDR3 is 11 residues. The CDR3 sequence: CSYNTEPEAFF. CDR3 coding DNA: TGCAGCTACAACACCGAACCTGAAGCTTTCTTT.

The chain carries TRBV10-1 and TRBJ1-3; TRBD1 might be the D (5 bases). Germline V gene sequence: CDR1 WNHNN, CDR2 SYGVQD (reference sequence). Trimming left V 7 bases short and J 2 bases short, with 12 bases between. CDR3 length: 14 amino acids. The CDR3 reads CASTGDSPGNTIYF. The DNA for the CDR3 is TGCGCCAGCACCGGTGACAGTCCTGGAAACACCATATATTTT.

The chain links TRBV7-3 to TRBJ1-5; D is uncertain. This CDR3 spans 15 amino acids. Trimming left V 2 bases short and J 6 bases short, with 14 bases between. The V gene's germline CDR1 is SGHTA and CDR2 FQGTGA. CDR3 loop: CASSLGQGSPQPQHF. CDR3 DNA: TGTGCCAGCAGCTTAGGGCAAGGGTCCCCTCAGCCCCAGCATTTT.

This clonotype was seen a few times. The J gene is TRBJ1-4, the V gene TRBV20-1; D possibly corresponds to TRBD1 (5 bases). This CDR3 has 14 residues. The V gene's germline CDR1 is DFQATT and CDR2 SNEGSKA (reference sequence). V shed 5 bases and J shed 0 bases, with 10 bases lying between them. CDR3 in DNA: TGCAGTGCTCGTGGGGCAGCAACTAATGAAAAACTGTTTTTT. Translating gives CSARGAATNEKLFF.